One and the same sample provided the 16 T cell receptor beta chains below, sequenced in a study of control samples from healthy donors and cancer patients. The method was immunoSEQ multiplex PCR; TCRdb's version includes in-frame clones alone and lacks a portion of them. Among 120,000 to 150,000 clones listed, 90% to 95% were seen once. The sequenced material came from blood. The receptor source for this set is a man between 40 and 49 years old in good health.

As DNA, the CDR3 is TGTGCCAGCAGTCCTAGCGGGGGTCTGAACACCGGGGAGCTGTTTTTT. Amino acid sequence: CASSPSGGLNTGELFF. V and J are TRBV27 and TRBJ2-2, with 10 bases that match TRBD2. Germline values: CDR1 MNHEY, CDR2 SMNVEV (reference sequence). This CDR3 is built from 16 residues. The J segment lost 1 base and the V segment lost 5 bases, leaving 4 bases of the junction unmatched.

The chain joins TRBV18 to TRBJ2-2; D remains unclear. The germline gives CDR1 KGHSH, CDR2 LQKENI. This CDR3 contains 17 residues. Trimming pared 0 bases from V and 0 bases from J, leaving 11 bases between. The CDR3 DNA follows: TGTGCCAGCTCACCACCGGAGCGTCGGACGAACACCGGGGAGCTGTTTTTT. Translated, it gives CASSPPERRTNTGELFF.

DNA of the CDR3: TGTGCCAGCAGCTTAGTCCGGCGGGGGGGTTACGAGCAGTACTTC. Protein product: CASSLVRRGGYEQYF. The J gene is TRBJ2-7, the V gene TRBV7-9, with 9 bases that match TRBD2. CDR3 length: 15 residues. V gave up 1 base and J gave up 4 bases; unmatched junction bases: 5. Germline V CDR1 and CDR2: SEHNR, FQNEAQ (reference sequence).

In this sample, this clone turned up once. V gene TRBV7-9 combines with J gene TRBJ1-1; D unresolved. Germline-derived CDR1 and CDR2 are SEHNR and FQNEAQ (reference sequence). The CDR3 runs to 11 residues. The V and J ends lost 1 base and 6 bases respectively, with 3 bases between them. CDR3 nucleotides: TGTGCCAGCAGCTTAGAGGCTGAAGCTTTCTTT. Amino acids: CASSLEAEAFF.

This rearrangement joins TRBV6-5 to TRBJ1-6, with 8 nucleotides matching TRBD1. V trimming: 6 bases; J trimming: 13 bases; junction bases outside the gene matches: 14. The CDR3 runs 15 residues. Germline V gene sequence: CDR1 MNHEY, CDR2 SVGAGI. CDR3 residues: CASSTNGQGWGPLHF. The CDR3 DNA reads TGTGCCAGCAGCACTAATGGACAGGGATGGGGGCCCCTCCACTTT.

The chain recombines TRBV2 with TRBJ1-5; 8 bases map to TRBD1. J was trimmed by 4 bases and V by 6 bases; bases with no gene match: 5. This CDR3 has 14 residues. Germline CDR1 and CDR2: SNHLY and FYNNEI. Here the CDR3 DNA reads TGTGCCAGCAGCGTGGACAGGGTGAATCAGCCCCAGCATTTT. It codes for CASSVDRVNQPQHF.

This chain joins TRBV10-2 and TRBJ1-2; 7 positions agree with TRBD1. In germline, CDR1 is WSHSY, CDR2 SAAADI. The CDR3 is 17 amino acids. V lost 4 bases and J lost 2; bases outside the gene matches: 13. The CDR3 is CASSAGQRPRGNYGYTF. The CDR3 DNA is TGCGCCAGCAGTGCGGGACAGAGGCCAAGGGGCAACTATGGCTACACCTTC.

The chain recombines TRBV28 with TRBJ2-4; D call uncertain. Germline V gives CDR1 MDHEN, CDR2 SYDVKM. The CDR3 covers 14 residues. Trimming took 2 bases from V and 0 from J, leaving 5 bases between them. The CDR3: CASSLGLAKNIQYF. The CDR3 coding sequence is TGTGCCAGCAGTTTAGGTCTAGCCAAAAACATTCAGTACTTC.

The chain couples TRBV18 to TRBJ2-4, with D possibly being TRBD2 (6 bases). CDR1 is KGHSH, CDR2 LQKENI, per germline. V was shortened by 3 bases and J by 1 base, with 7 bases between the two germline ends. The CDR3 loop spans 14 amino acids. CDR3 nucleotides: TGTGCCAGCTCACCTGGAGGGGCCAAAAACATTCAGTACTTC. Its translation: CASSPGGAKNIQYF. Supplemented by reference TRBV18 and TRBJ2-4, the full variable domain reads NAGVMQNPRHLVRRRGQEARLRCSPMKGHSHVYWYRQLPEEGLKFMVYLQKENIIDESGMPKERFSAEFPKEGPSILRIQQVVRGDSAAYFCASSPGGAKNIQYFGAGTRLSVL.

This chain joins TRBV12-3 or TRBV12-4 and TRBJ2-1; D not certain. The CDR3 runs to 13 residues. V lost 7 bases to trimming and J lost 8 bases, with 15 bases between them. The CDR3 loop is CASTHTGSHEQFF. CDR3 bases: TGTGCCAGCACCCACACCGGGTCCCATGAGCAGTTCTTC.

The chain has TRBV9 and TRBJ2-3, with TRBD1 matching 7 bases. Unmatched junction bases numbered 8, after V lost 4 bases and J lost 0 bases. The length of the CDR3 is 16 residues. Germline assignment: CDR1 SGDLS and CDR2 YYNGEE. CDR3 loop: CASSSWRQGSTDTQYF. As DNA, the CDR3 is TGTGCCAGCAGCTCATGGCGACAGGGAAGCACAGATACGCAGTATTTT.

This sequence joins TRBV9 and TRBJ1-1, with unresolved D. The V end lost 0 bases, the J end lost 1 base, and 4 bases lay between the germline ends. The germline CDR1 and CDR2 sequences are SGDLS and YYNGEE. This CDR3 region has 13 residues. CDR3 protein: CASSVAPNTEAFF. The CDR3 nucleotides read TGTGCCAGCAGCGTAGCCCCGAACACTGAAGCTTTCTTT.

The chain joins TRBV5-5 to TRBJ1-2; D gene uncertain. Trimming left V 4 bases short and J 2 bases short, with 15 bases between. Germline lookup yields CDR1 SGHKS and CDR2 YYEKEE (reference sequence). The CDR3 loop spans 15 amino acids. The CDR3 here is CASSREGTMNYGYTF. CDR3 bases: TGTGCCAGCAGCCGAGAGGGTACTATGAACTATGGCTACACCTTC.

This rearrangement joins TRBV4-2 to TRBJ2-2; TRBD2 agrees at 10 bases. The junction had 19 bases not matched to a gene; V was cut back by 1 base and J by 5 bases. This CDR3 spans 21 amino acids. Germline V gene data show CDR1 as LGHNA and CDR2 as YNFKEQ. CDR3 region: CASSQGTTRWLAGVRTGELFF. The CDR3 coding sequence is TGTGCCAGCAGCCAAGGGACAACTAGGTGGCTAGCGGGAGTGCGGACCGGGGAGCTGTTTTTT.

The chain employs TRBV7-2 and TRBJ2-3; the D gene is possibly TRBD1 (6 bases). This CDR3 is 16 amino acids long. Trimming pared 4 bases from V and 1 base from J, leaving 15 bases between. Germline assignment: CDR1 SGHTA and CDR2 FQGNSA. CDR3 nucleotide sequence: TGTGCCAGCAGCTACCGAGGGGGAGACCGCACAGATACGCAGTATTTT. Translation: CASSYRGGDRTDTQYF.

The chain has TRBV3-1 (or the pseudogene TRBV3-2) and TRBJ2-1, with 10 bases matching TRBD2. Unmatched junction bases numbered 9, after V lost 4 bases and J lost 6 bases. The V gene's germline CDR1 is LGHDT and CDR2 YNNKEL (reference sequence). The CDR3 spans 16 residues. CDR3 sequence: CASSRSGAGGANEQFF. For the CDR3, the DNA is TGTGCCAGCAGCCGATCCGGAGCGGGAGGGGCCAATGAGCAGTTCTTC.